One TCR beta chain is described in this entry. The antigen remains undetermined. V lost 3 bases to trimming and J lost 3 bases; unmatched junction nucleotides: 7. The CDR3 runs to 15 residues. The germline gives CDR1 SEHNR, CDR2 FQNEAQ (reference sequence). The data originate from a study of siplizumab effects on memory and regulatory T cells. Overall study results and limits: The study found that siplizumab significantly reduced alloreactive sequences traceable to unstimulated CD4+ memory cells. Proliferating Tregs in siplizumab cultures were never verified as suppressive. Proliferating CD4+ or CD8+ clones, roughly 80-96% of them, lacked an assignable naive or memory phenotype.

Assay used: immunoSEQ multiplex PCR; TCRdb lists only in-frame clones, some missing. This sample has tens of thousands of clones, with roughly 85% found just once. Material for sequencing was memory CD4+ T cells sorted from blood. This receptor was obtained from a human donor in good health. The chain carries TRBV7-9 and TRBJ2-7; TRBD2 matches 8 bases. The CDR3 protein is CASSFAAGGDYEQYF. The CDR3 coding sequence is TGTGCCAGCAGCTTCGCCGCCGGGGGGGACTACGAGCAGTACTTC. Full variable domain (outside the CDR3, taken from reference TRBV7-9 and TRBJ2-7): DTGVSQNPRHKITKRGQNVTFRCDPISEHNRLYWYRQTLGQGPEFLTYFQNEAQLEKSRLLSDRFSAERPKGSFSTLEIQRTEQGDSAMYLCASSFAAGGDYEQYFGPGTRLTVT.